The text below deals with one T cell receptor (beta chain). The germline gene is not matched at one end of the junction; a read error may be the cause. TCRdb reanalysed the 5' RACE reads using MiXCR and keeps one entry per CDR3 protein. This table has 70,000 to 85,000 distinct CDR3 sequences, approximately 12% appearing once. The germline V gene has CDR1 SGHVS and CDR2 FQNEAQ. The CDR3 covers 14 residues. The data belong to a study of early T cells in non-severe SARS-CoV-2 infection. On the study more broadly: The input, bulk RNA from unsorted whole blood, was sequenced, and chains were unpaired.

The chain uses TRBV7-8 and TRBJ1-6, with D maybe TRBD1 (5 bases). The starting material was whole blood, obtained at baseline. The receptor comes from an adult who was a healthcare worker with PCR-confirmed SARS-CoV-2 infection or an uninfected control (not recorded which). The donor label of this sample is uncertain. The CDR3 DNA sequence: TGTGCCAGCAGCTTAGTGCAGGGAAATTCATCCCTCCACTTT. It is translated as CASSLVQGNSSLHF.